The 21 T cell receptor beta chains below all came from one sample that was sequenced in a study of shared clonotypes between healthy human individuals. Sequenced by immunoSEQ multiplex PCR; TCRdb stores in-frame clones only, minus some. The table records 1.5 million to 1.9 million clones, around 98% of them present only once. Sequencing input: naive CD4+ T cells sorted from blood. Subset described: CD45RA+ positively selected. Receptors were obtained from a man younger than 45 in good health.

This sequence joins TRBV7-8 and TRBJ2-1, with TRBD2 identical over 7 bases. The V gene end was trimmed by 1 base and the J gene end by 0 bases; junction bases not matched to a gene: 0. CDR3 length: 15 amino acids. The V gene's germline CDR1 is SGHVS and CDR2 FQNEAQ. The CDR3 protein is CASSLERDSYNEQFF. In DNA form, the CDR3 reads TGTGCCAGCAGCTTAGAGCGGGACTCCTACAATGAGCAGTTCTTC.

The V call is TRBV2, the J call TRBJ2-2; 8 positions agree with TRBD2. The germline V gene has CDR1 SNHLY and CDR2 FYNNEI. The CDR3 contains 16 residues. The junction had 7 bases not matched to a gene; V was cut back by 6 bases and J by 1 base. The CDR3 bases are TGTGCCAGCAGCATAAAGCGGGAGCTGAACACCGGGGAGCTGTTTTTT. It codes for CASSIKRELNTGELFF.

This rearrangement joins TRBV7-2 to TRBJ2-5; the match to TRBD2 covers 8 bases. Germline lookup yields CDR1 SGHTA and CDR2 FQGNSA. This CDR3 has 13 residues. Germline trimming cut 10 bases from V and 2 bases from J; bases unmatched to any gene: 6. The CDR3 DNA is TGTGCCACCCTTAGCGGGACGCAAGAGACCCAGTACTTC. Amino acids: CATLSGTQETQYF.

The chain recombines TRBV11-2 with TRBJ2-7; the D gene is possibly TRBD2 (6 bases). There are 16 residues in the CDR3. The germline V gene encodes CDR1 SGHAT and CDR2 FQNNGV. V shed 1 base and J shed 0 bases, with 13 bases lying between them. The CDR3 DNA is TGTGCCAGCAGCTTAGCGCTGGGACTTTCCTCCTACGAGCAGTACTTC. Encoded protein: CASSLALGLSSYEQYF. The full variable domain, completed using reference TRBV11-2 and TRBJ2-7, is EAGVAQSPRYKIIEKRQSVAFWCNPISGHATLYWYQQILGQGPKLLIQFQNNGVVDDSQLPKDRFSAERLKGVDSTLKIQPAKLEDSAVYLCASSLALGLSSYEQYFGPGTRLTVT.

This chain joins TRBV5-1 and TRBJ2-3; the match to TRBD2 covers 8 bases. The CDR3 is 16 residues long. Germline assignment: CDR1 SGHRS and CDR2 YFSETQ. V lost 4 bases and J lost 3; bases outside the gene matches: 10. In nucleotides, the CDR3 is TGCGCCAGCAGCGTACCCGGGACTAGTGGGACAGATACGCAGTATTTT. This translates into CASSVPGTSGTDTQYF.

The V call is TRBV6-6, the J call TRBJ2-7; 7 positions match TRBD1. The J segment lost 5 bases and the V segment lost 2 bases, leaving 9 bases of the junction unmatched. The CDR3 spans 15 residues. CDR1 is MNHNY, CDR2 SVGAGI, per germline (reference sequence). Here the CDR3 DNA reads TGTGCCAGCAGTTACCCGAGGACAGGAGGTCACGAGCAGTACTTC. Translated: CASSYPRTGGHEQYF.

Comments on this clone: This CDR3 is also generated by other DNA sequences in the sample. The chain joins TRBV5-1 to TRBJ2-7, with TRBD2 identical over 12 bases. Germline V gene lookup returns CDR1 SGHRS and CDR2 YFSETQ. The CDR3 has 15 residues. The V and J ends lost 4 bases and 4 bases, in that order; junction bases with no gene match: 6. CDR3 residues: CASSPRLAGVYEQYF. The DNA of the CDR3 is TGCGCCAGCAGCCCCCGACTAGCGGGAGTTTACGAGCAGTACTTC.

About this clone: Other DNA sequences in this sample translate to the same CDR3. The chain couples TRBV7-9 to TRBJ1-1; unclear D gene. The V end lost 5 bases, the J end lost 1 base, and 8 bases lay between the germline ends. The V gene's germline CDR1 is SEHNR and CDR2 FQNEAQ (reference sequence). This CDR3 region has 13 residues. CDR3 protein: CASSLYENTEAFF. CDR3 nucleotides: TGTGCCAGCAGCCTCTATGAGAACACTGAAGCTTTCTTT.

This clone was counted a few times. Other DNA sequences in the same sample also yield this CDR3. The J gene is TRBJ1-1, the V gene TRBV7-9, with D unclear. V was trimmed by 5 bases and J by 1 base, leaving 5 bases between them. Germline V gene lookup returns CDR1 SEHNR and CDR2 FQNEAQ (reference sequence). CDR3 length: 12 amino acids. CDR3 DNA sequence: TGTGCCAGCAGCCCAAGGAACACTGAAGCTTTCTTT. Residues: CASSPRNTEAFF.

The genes are TRBV5-1 and TRBJ2-2, with 7 bases aligning to TRBD1. Germline V gene sequence: CDR1 SGHRS, CDR2 YFSETQ. There are 15 residues in the CDR3. V dropped 2 bases and J dropped 0; count of bases not matched to a gene: 1. Here the CDR3 DNA reads TGCGCCAGCAGCTTTGGGACAGCGAACACCGGGGAGCTGTTTTTT. Translating gives CASSFGTANTGELFF.

The chain carries TRBV15 and TRBJ1-5; D remains unclear. The germline CDR1 and CDR2 sequences are LNHNV and YYDKDF (reference sequence). Trimming shortened V by 5 bases and J by 0 bases, and 20 bases separated the two germline ends. There are 18 residues in the CDR3. The DNA of the CDR3 is TGTGCCACCAGCCCCCAAGTTCAAGCAGTCTATAGCAATCAGCCCCAGCATTTT. Amino acids: CATSPQVQAVYSNQPQHF. Complete variable domain (other parts from reference TRBV15 and TRBJ1-5): DAMVIQNPRYQVTQFGKPVTLSCSQTLNHNVMYWYQQKSSQAPKLLFHYYDKDFNNEADTPDNFQSRRPNTSFCFLDIRSPGLGDTAMYLCATSPQVQAVYSNQPQHFGDGTRLSIL.

The gene calls are TRBV12-5 and TRBJ2-1; 8 bases fit TRBD1. The CDR3 is made up of 15 amino acids. After removal of 5 bases from V and 3 bases from J, the junction contained 6 bases not matched to a gene. From germline, CDR1 is LGHNT and CDR2 FRNRAP. The CDR3 region is CASGTGQGLYNEQFF. In DNA, the CDR3 is TGTGCTAGTGGTACCGGACAGGGTCTCTACAATGAGCAGTTCTTC.

The chain has TRBV10-3 and TRBJ1-2; 8 bases line up with TRBD1. CDR1 and CDR2 (germline): ENHRY, SYGVKD. The CDR3 extends over 15 amino acids. With V trimmed by 7 bases and J by 6 bases, 13 bases remained unmatched. The CDR3 coding sequence is TGTGCCATCACTGGGCAGGGGACAGGCTGGGATGGCTACACCTTC. Its translation: CAITGQGTGWDGYTF.

The V gene is TRBV5-1, the J gene TRBJ2-2; TRBD2 matches at 10 bases. V was clipped by 4 bases and J by 4 bases; unmatched bases: 10. This CDR3 region has 17 residues. The germline V gene encodes CDR1 SGHRS and CDR2 YFSETQ. This CDR3 reads CASSGLGLAAGTGELFF. The CDR3 coding sequence is TGCGCCAGCAGCGGACTTGGACTAGCGGCGGGCACCGGGGAGCTGTTTTTT. Full variable domain (rest looked up from reference TRBV5-1 and TRBJ2-2): KAGVTQTPRYLIKTRGQQVTLSCSPISGHRSVSWYQQTPGQGLQFLFEYFSETQRNKGNFPGRFSGRQFSNSRSEMNVSTLELGDSALYLCASSGLGLAAGTGELFFGEGSRLTVL.

The chain employs TRBV27 and TRBJ2-3; D is unresolved. V was shortened by 2 bases and J by 6 bases, with 12 bases between the two germline ends. CDR1 and CDR2 from the germline V gene are MNHEY and SMNVEV (reference sequence). CDR3 length equals 14 residues. CDR3 DNA sequence: TGTGCCAGCAGTTTAGAGATGGCGAGCGATACGCAGTATTTT. This codes for CASSLEMASDTQYF.

This clone came up once. This chain uses TRBV18 with TRBJ2-7; D might be TRBD1 (5 bases). CDR1 and CDR2 (germline): KGHSH, LQKENI. Trimming stripped 2 bases from V and 1 base from J, with 9 bases between. The CDR3 sequence is 14 residues long. The CDR3 coding sequence is TGTGCCAGCTCACCAGGGGCAGCGTCCTACGAGCAGTACTTC. Amino acids: CASSPGAASYEQYF.

The rearrangement joins TRBV10-3 to TRBJ2-7; D unresolved. V was cut by 8 bases and J by 2 bases, with 10 bases left in between. The V gene's germline CDR1 is ENHRY and CDR2 SYGVKD. This CDR3 has 12 amino acids. The CDR3 nucleotides read TGTGCCATCGCTGAAAAGACCTACGAGCAGTACTTC. This translates into CAIAEKTYEQYF.

The chain links TRBV7-2 to TRBJ2-7, with D tentatively TRBD1 (6 bases). This CDR3 is 14 amino acids long. The V end lost 3 bases, the J end lost 2 bases, and 11 bases lay between the germline ends. From germline, CDR1 is SGHTA and CDR2 FQGNSA. The chain's CDR3 is CASSLWGPTYEQYF. The CDR3 bases are TGTGCCAGCAGCTTGTGGGGGCCCACCTACGAGCAGTACTTC.

The chain recombines TRBV6-1 with TRBJ1-1; D ambiguous. The CDR3 contains 15 residues. CDR1 is MNHNS and CDR2 is SASEGT in the germline V gene. The V end was cut by 5 bases, the J end by 4 bases, with 17 bases between. CDR3 loop: CASSHLGLAGTEAFF. In nucleotides, the CDR3 is TGTGCCAGCAGTCACCTGGGCCTCGCAGGCACTGAAGCTTTCTTT.

J is TRBJ2-7 and V is TRBV7-2; weak D call: TRBD1 (5 bases). Trimming took 1 base from V and 5 from J, leaving 9 bases between them. Germline V gene data show CDR1 as SGHTA and CDR2 as FQGNSA. This CDR3 has 13 residues. CDR3 nucleotides: TGTGCCAGCAGCTTAGACAGGACCGACGAGCAGTACTTC. It yields the protein CASSLDRTDEQYF. The variable domain in full, completed from reference TRBV7-2 and TRBJ2-7, reads GAGVSQSPSNKVTEKGKDVELRCDPISGHTALYWYRQSLGQGLEFLIYFQGNSAPDKSGLPSDRFSAERTGGSVSTLTIQRTQQEDSAVYLCASSLDRTDEQYFGPGTRLTVT.

The chain carries TRBV27 and TRBJ2-5; 8 positions match TRBD1. Losses at the gene ends were 6 bases for V and 5 bases for J; bases not matched to a gene: 11. Germline assignment: CDR1 MNHEY and CDR2 SMNVEV (reference sequence). CDR3 length: 15 residues. This chain's CDR3 is CASRNGQGRAETQYF. The CDR3 DNA reads TGTGCCAGCAGGAACGGACAGGGTAGGGCCGAGACCCAGTACTTC.